This TCR beta chain was identified in a study of cytomegalovirus exposure and HLA in healthy donors. General study findings and limits: Some TCR beta chains (more than 150 of them) were listed as cytomegalovirus-associated. A later analysis linked a missense DCLRE1C variant to TCR beta V- and J-gene trimming. More clonal expansion characterized HLA-associated TCR beta chains than equally common others in a later analysis.

The PCR made use of 60 Vbeta and 13 Jbeta primers. The authors' processing: There were tens of millions of unique TCR beta chains by a later count, and some 12 million of them were shared. Sequencing used immunoSEQ multiplex PCR; TCRdb keeps in-frame clones, though not all of them. The DNA gave D and trimming, while V, J and clone size come from that table. The sample consists of hundreds of thousands of clones, 77% of them appearing once. For this clone: Its target is not known.

Germline lookup yields CDR1 LNHDA and CDR2 SQIVND (reference sequence). V gave up 3 bases and J gave up 8 bases; unmatched junction bases: 4. The CDR3 is 14 amino acids. The sample consisted of PBMCs. The chain combines TRBV19 with TRBJ1-4, with 9 bases aligning to TRBD1. This clonotype originated in an older woman in good health and CMV-seropositive. CDR3 amino acids: CASSIRTGDEKLFF. The CDR3 DNA is TGTGCCAGTAGTATTCGGACAGGGGACGAAAAACTGTTTTTT.